Presented here are 16 T cell receptor beta chains from one specimen sequenced in a study of T cells in Graves' hyperthyroidism and ophthalmopathy. Authors of the study amplified TCR beta CDR3 regions from RNA transcripts. With the HTBI primer set, the TCR CDR3 went through a first round of RT-PCR. TCRdb re-called the multiplex PCR reads through MiXCR, storing one row per CDR3 protein. The table records fewer than 650,000 distinct CDR3 sequences, 13% to 15% of them present only once. The material sequenced was blood. These receptors originate from a woman aged 18-30 years with Graves' ophthalmopathy.

This clonotype was counted ten times or more. V gene TRBV30 combines with J gene TRBJ1-2, with 9 bases that match TRBD1. Germline CDR1 is GTSNPN and CDR2 is SVGIG (reference sequence). V shed 0 bases, J shed 7 bases, and the junction held 6 bases outside the gene matches. The CDR3 covers 14 residues. The chain's CDR3 is CAWSVGTGPGGYTF. CDR3 DNA: TGTGCCTGGAGTGTCGGGACAGGGCCGGGTGGCTACACCTTC.

At least ten counts were recorded for this clonotype. V usage is TRBV19 and J usage is TRBJ1-5; D not certain. Germline V lookup: CDR1 LNHDA, CDR2 SQIVND (reference sequence). Trimming stripped 5 bases from V and 4 bases from J, with 9 bases between. CDR3 size: 13 residues. CDR3 residues: CASSVGVNQPQHF. The CDR3 nucleotides read TGTGCCAGTAGTGTCGGGGTGAATCAGCCCCAGCATTTT.

In this sample, this clonotype turned up many times. The V call is TRBV19, the J call TRBJ2-1, with D possibly being TRBD1 (5 bases). The CDR3 totals 16 residues. CDR1 LNHDA and CDR2 SQIVND come from the germline V gene (reference sequence). V lost 0 bases to trimming and J lost 4 bases, with 13 bases between them. CDR3 nucleotide sequence: TGTGCCAGTAGTATAGATGTAGCAGGGAAGTACAATGAGCAGTTCTTC. Translation: CASSIDVAGKYNEQFF.

This clonotype was recorded many times. At one end, the junction sequence differs from germline, possibly due to a read error. The V and J genes are TRBV7-7 and TRBJ2-5; 7 positions agree with TRBD2. The CDR3 has 14 residues. Per germline, CDR1 SSHAT and CDR2 FNYEAQ (reference sequence). The CDR3, as DNA: TGTGCTAGCAGACGAACTAGCGTGGGAGAGACCCAGTACTTC. It encodes CASRRTSVGETQYF.

The sample holds many counts of this clonotype. This chain links TRBV20-1 with TRBJ1-4; possibly TRBD1 for D (5 bases). CDR3 length: 15 amino acids. V dropped 1 base and J dropped 5 bases, with 14 bases sitting between them. Germline CDR1 DFQATT, CDR2 SNEGSKA (reference sequence). The CDR3 loop is CSARAPGTENEKLFF. The CDR3 nucleotides are TGCAGTGCTAGAGCCCCCGGGACCGAAAATGAAAAACTGTTTTTT.

At least ten counts were recorded for this clonotype. The rearrangement uses TRBV12-3 or TRBV12-4 and TRBJ1-2, with D hard to call. This CDR3 region has 13 residues. Trimming cost V 3 bases and J 2 bases, with 7 bases left between them. As DNA, the CDR3 is TGTGCCAGCAGTTTCGGGGAAAACTATGGCTACACCTTC. Translated, it gives CASSFGENYGYTF.

There are many counts of this clonotype. The chain couples TRBV20-1 to TRBJ1-5; D might be TRBD1 (5 bases). The CDR3 contains 13 residues. Trimming left V 1 base short and J 4 bases short, with 8 bases between. Germline V lookup: CDR1 DFQATT, CDR2 SNEGSKA (reference sequence). The CDR3, as DNA: TGCAGTGCTAGAGCCAGGGTAAATCAGCCCCAGCATTTT. This codes for CSARARVNQPQHF.

This clonotype was observed a handful of times. This CDR3 reads CASSFWQGFRRTYEQYF. The CDR3 DNA is TGTGCCAGCAGCTTCTGGCAAGGTTTTCGCAGAACCTACGAGCAGTACTTC. The chain employs TRBV5-8 and TRBJ2-7; D remains ambiguous. The CDR3 extends over 17 amino acids. V was trimmed by 2 bases and J by 2 bases, leaving 20 bases between them. The germline CDR1 and CDR2 sequences are SGHTS and YDEGEE.

This clonotype was seen many times. This chain joins TRBV11-2 and TRBJ2-1; D is possibly TRBD2 (6 bases). The CDR3 is 14 amino acids. The V end was cut by 1 base, the J end by 7 bases, with 11 bases between. Germline V gives CDR1 SGHAT, CDR2 FQNNGV. The CDR3 DNA is TGTGCCAGCAGCTTAGTATCGGGGGTTAATGAGCAGTTCTTC. The encoded protein is CASSLVSGVNEQFF.

V is TRBV11-3 and J is TRBJ1-2, with a possible D match to TRBD1 (5 bases). V dropped 5 bases and J dropped 7 bases, with 20 bases sitting between them. This CDR3 is 15 amino acids long. Germline V gives CDR1 SGHNT, CDR2 YENEEA. CDR3 region: CASSPPGLQIGGYTF. In DNA, the CDR3 is TGTGCCAGCAGCCCACCGGGACTCCAAATCGGTGGCTACACCTTC.

There are many counts of this clonotype. The gene calls are TRBV12-5 and TRBJ2-7; D might be TRBD2 (6 bases). CDR3 length: 16 amino acids. Trimming left V 1 base short and J 2 bases short, with 15 bases between. Germline CDR1 LGHNT, CDR2 FRNRAP. This CDR3 is CASGLGPGVNPYEQYF. CDR3 nucleotide sequence: TGTGCTAGTGGTTTGGGACCGGGAGTCAACCCCTACGAGCAGTACTTC.

This clonotype has at least ten counts. The chain combines TRBV5-1 with TRBJ2-1; TRBD2 matches 10 bases. There are 17 residues in the CDR3. Germline assignment: CDR1 SGHRS and CDR2 YFSETQ. The junction had 8 bases not matched to a gene; V was cut back by 2 bases and J by 3 bases. The CDR3 DNA reads as TGCGCCAGCAGCTTTAGGCTACTAGCGGGAAACTACAATGAGCAGTTCTTC. It translates to CASSFRLLAGNYNEQFF.

This clonotype was seen many times. The rearrangement uses TRBV12-5 and TRBJ1-5; 8 nucleotides line up with TRBD1. The CDR3 consists of 22 residues. Germline CDR1 and CDR2: LGHNT and FRNRAP. V lost 0 bases, J lost 6 bases, and 25 bases stayed unmatched. Here the CDR3 reads CASGLVVGRETGVGLARQPQHF. The DNA of the CDR3 is TGTGCTAGTGGTTTGGTAGTGGGGAGGGAGACAGGGGTTGGCCTGGCTCGTCAGCCCCAGCATTTT.

This clonotype was counted many times. The chain joins TRBV11-2 to TRBJ2-1; D is uncertain. The V gene lost 0 bases and the J gene lost 8 bases, with 11 bases spanning the gap. CDR3 length: 14 amino acids. Germline V gene lookup returns CDR1 SGHAT and CDR2 FQNNGV. CDR3 DNA: TGTGCCAGCAGCTTAGAAGGGATAGAGGATGAGCAGTTCTTC. This translates into CASSLEGIEDEQFF.

The chain combines TRBV9 with TRBJ1-1; D is unclear. V was shortened by 0 bases and J by 4 bases, with 10 bases between the two germline ends. Germline V lookup: CDR1 SGDLS, CDR2 YYNGEE. The CDR3 consists of 14 residues. The CDR3 loop reads CASSVEATSTEAFF. The CDR3 DNA reads as TGTGCCAGCAGCGTAGAGGCGACAAGCACTGAAGCTTTCTTT.

This clonotype was seen repeatedly, ten times or more. The J gene is TRBJ1-1, the V gene TRBV7-6, with 9 bases lining up with TRBD1. In germline, CDR1 is SGHVS, CDR2 FNYEAQ. V shed 5 bases, J shed 4 bases, and the junction held 11 bases outside the gene matches. This CDR3 has 16 amino acids. CDR3 sequence reads: CASSPWTGAETTEAFF. In DNA form, the CDR3 reads TGTGCCAGCAGCCCCTGGACAGGGGCTGAGACCACTGAAGCTTTCTTT.